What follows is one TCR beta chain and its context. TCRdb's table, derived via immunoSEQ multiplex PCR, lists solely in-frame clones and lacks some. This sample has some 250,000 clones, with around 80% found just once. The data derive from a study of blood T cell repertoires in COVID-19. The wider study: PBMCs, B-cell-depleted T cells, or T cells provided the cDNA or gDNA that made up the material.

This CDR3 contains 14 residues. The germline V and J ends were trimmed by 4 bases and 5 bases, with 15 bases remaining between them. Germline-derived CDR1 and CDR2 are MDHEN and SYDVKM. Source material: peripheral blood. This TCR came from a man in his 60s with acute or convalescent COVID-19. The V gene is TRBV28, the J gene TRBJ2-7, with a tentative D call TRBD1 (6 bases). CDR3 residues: CASSSPDRSHEQYF. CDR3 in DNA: TGTGCCAGCAGTTCACCCGACAGGAGCCACGAGCAGTACTTC.